This TCR beta chain was sequenced during a study of T cell responses to AZD1222 COVID-19 vaccine. In germline, CDR1 is SGHAT, CDR2 FQNNGV. V dropped 4 bases and J dropped 1; count of bases not matched to a gene: 7. The CDR3 contains 17 residues. Repertoires were generated with immunoSEQ multiplex PCR, while TCRdb's copy carries only in-frame clones and drops some. The sample contains 70,000 to 95,000 clones, around nine tenths of which appear only once. Study outcomes and limitations: There were mostly white British donors and more females than males, and clonal diversity was possibly underestimated. CD4 TCRs associated with vaccination spanned spike, dominating at 160-218 and 743-854.

Concerning this clone: Its antigen remains unknown.

V and J are TRBV11-2 and TRBJ2-1, with TRBD2 matching over 10 bases. This TCR came from an adult in good health. The sequencing here drew on peripheral blood, taken on day 0 of MenACWY control vaccination. In nucleotides, the CDR3 is TGTGCCAGCAGCTCGGATAGCGGGGGGAGTTCCTACAATGAGCAGTTCTTC. Its protein is CASSSDSGGSSYNEQFF.